This is a list of T cell receptor beta chains from one sample in a study of PD-L1 blockade in urothelial cancer. Clones were sequenced by immunoSEQ multiplex PCR, and TCRdb holds only the in-frame ones, with some missing. The data contain about 82,000 clones, approximately 90% of them singletons. Material: PBMCs, obtained around atezolizumab (anti-PD-L1) treatment. These receptors originate from a woman between 70 and 85 years old with urothelial cancer. Each CDR3 is given with its conserved first and last residue. The order of the fields is V gene, D gene, clone size, J gene, CDR3 DNA, CDR3 protein. The D gene is left open where the match is weak. Part of the rows lack a size; the others show once, few, many or a class for expanded clones.

TRBV4-1	-	-	TRBJ2-2	TGCGCCAGCAGCTCACAGGATCGGTACATAGTGGACACCGGGGAGCTGTTTTTT	CASSSQDRYIVDTGELFF
TRBV5-5	TRBD2	-	TRBJ2-7	TGTGCCAGCAGCGTGAGCGGGAGGGTTCGCTACGAGCAGTACTTC	CASSVSGRVRYEQYF
TRBV2	-	-	TRBJ1-5	TGTGCCAGCAGTGAAGCAGGTTGGGCCAGGACCCAGCATTTT	CASSEAGWARTQHF
TRBV6-7	-	-	TRBJ1-1	TGTGCCAGCAGTTGCCCAACGGTGGGGGACAAGGGGCCCTCTGAAGCTTTCTTT	CASSCPTVGDKGPSEAFF
TRBV6-5	-	-	TRBJ1-3	TGTGCCAGCAGTTCCCCCCCAGGGAATGGAAACACCATATATTTT	CASSSPPGNGNTIYF
TRBV29-1	-	-	TRBJ1-1	TGCAGCGTTGAATTGGTACTTTTGAACACTGAAGCTTTCTTT	CSVELVLLNTEAFF
TRBV13	TRBD1	-	TRBJ2-7	TGTGCCAGCAGCTTAGGTCCCGGCAGGGGGCTGCCTGGCGAGCAGTACTTC	CASSLGPGRGLPGEQYF
TRBV21-1	-	-	TRBJ1-4	TGTGCCAGCAGTACACAGGGAACTAATGAAAAACTGTTTTTT	CASSTQGTNEKLFF
TRBV7-9	TRBD2	-	TRBJ2-7	TGTGCCAGCAGCTCCACAGCCCGACTAGCGGGGGGTGCCTACGAGCAGTACTTC	CASSSTARLAGGAYEQYF
TRBV27	TRBD1	-	TRBJ1-5	TGTGCCAGCAGTCCCGGTGGACAGGGCCCTCTGGGGCCCCAGCATTTT	CASSPGGQGPLGPQHF
TRBV7-2	-	-	TRBJ1-5	TGTGCCAGCAGCATTCTCCAGGAACAGCCCCAGCATTTT	CASSILQEQPQHF
TRBV5-5	TRBD1	-	TRBJ1-2	TGTGCCAGCAGCGATAGGACAGGGGTCGCTGGCTACACCTTC	CASSDRTGVAGYTF
TRBV30	-	-	TRBJ2-1	TGTGCCTGGAGTGTCGCGTTGGACAGCCCCTACAATGAGCAGTTCTTC	CAWSVALDSPYNEQFF
TRBV28	-	-	TRBJ2-5	TGTGCCAGCAGTTACAGGGTTAGAGAGACCCAGTACTTC	CASSYRVRETQYF
TRBV9	TRBD2	-	TRBJ2-3	TGTGCCAGCAGCGAGGGTGGAGCGGGAAACACAGATACGCAGTATTTT	CASSEGGAGNTDTQYF
TRBV28	-	-	TRBJ1-5	TGTGCCAGCAGTTCGGGTCAGGGGACATGGAATCAGCCCCAGCATTTT	CASSSGQGTWNQPQHF
TRBV30	-	few	TRBJ1-5	TGTGCCTGGAGTGCACTGCAGGGCGATCAGCCCCAGCATTTT	CAWSALQGDQPQHF
TRBV19	TRBD1	-	TRBJ1-1	TGTGCCAGTAGTATGTCCCCCAGGACAGGGAACACTGAAGCTTTCTTT	CASSMSPRTGNTEAFF
TRBV5-1	TRBD2	-	TRBJ2-1	TGCGCCAGCAGCTTGGTCTTAGCGGGGGGGCGTGGTGAGCAGTTCTTC	CASSLVLAGGRGEQFF
TRBV7-7	-	-	TRBJ2-1	TGTGCCAGCAGCTCGGGGGTGGGGGAGCAGTTCTTC	CASSSGVGEQFF
TRBV29-1	TRBD1	-	TRBJ1-1	TGCAGCGTGCCTGGGCCCAGGGGGACACTCACTGAAGCTTTCTTT	CSVPGPRGTLTEAFF
TRBV5-1	-	-	TRBJ2-2	TGCGCCAGCAGCTTAACGGCAGGCCGGAACACCGGGGAGCTGTTTTTT	CASSLTAGRNTGELFF
TRBV19	TRBD1	-	TRBJ2-7	TGTGCCAGTAGTCCCCAAATAACAGGGGGCTCCTACGAGCAGTACTTC	CASSPQITGGSYEQYF
TRBV5-6	-	-	TRBJ1-3	TGTGCCAGCACCTGGTTCGGGGTCATCTCTGGAAACACCATATATTTT	CASTWFGVISGNTIYF
TRBV10-3	-	-	TRBJ2-3	TGTGCCATCAGTGAGTCGGACCGGGACTTAACAGATACGCAGTATTTT	CAISESDRDLTDTQYF
TRBV4-2	TRBD1	-	TRBJ1-4	TGTGCCAGCAGCCAAGATTTGGGACAGGGGTCCTTTATTTCCGAAAAACTGTTTTTT	CASSQDLGQGSFISEKLFF
TRBV9	-	-	TRBJ2-1	TGTGCCAGCAGCGCCTGGGGAGACCACAATGAGCAGTTCTTC	CASSAWGDHNEQFF
TRBV6-5	TRBD1	-	TRBJ1-5	TGTGCCAGCAGTTACGACAGGGTGAAAGGGCAGCCCCAGCATTTT	CASSYDRVKGQPQHF
TRBV5-1	-	-	TRBJ2-7	TGCGCCAGCAGCTTGGAAGGACAGAACTACGAGCAGTACTTC	CASSLEGQNYEQYF
TRBV4-1	TRBD1	-	TRBJ2-7	TGCGCCAGCAGCCACCCAGACAGGGGGAACTACGAGCAGTACTTC	CASSHPDRGNYEQYF
TRBV10-3	TRBD1	few	TRBJ1-4	TGTGCCATCAGTGAGTCGGCGGGACAGGGGCGGGAAAAACTGTTTTTT	CAISESAGQGREKLFF
TRBV5-1	TRBD2	once	TRBJ2-1	TGCGCCAGCAGCTTCTTAACTAGCGCCCGTGACAATGAGCAGTTCTTC	CASSFLTSARDNEQFF
TRBV7-8	TRBD1	-	TRBJ2-7	TGTGCCAGCAGCTCGCGTGCCGGGACAGGGCAGGGGGAGCAGTACTTC	CASSSRAGTGQGEQYF
TRBV2	-	-	TRBJ1-1	TGTGCCAGCAGGGGGGCAGGAGGCACTGAAGCTTTCTTT	CASRGAGGTEAFF
TRBV6-1	TRBD1	-	TRBJ1-6	TGTGCCAGCAGTGGACAGGGCCTCCTTAATTCACCCCTCCACTTT	CASSGQGLLNSPLHF
TRBV11-2	TRBD2	-	TRBJ2-1	TGTGCCAGCAGCTTAGTCGGGGGGGGACTTCACAATGAGCAGTTCTTC	CASSLVGGGLHNEQFF
TRBV10-2	-	-	TRBJ2-1	TGCGCCAGCAGACTTACTACGAACAATGAGCAGTTCTTC	CASRLTTNNEQFF
TRBV19	-	-	TRBJ1-3	TGTGCCAGTAGTATGCCAGGGGACTCTGGAAACACCATATATTTT	CASSMPGDSGNTIYF
TRBV13	TRBD2	-	TRBJ2-3	TGTGCCAGCAGCTTAGGGTCCCTTAGCGGGCTGTACACAGATACGCAGTATTTT	CASSLGSLSGLYTDTQYF
TRBV19	TRBD2	-	TRBJ2-5	TGTGCCAGTAGTACCCTGACTAGCGGGGAGACCCAGTACTTC	CASSTLTSGETQYF
TRBV5-1	-	few	TRBJ2-5	TGCGCCAGCAGCTTGGTTTCAGGGGCTCTGGAGACCCAGTACTTC	CASSLVSGALETQYF
TRBV10-3	TRBD1	-	TRBJ1-2	TGTGCCATCAGCATCTTGACAGGGGACTATGGCTACACCTTC	CAISILTGDYGYTF
TRBV11-2	TRBD2	once	TRBJ2-5	TGTGCCAGCACCCCCGGGGCGGGAGCCCAAGAGACCCAGTACTTC	CASTPGAGAQETQYF
TRBV9	TRBD1	-	TRBJ2-6	TGTGCCAGCAGCAATGGACAGGGGGGCCGCTCTGGGGCCAACGTCCTGACTTTC	CASSNGQGGRSGANVLTF